This is a list of T cell receptor beta chains from one sample in a study of OX40 agonist ivuxolimab in advanced cancers. TCRdb's copy holds only in-frame clones and misses some; the assay was immunoSEQ multiplex PCR. Of 60,000 to 75,000 clones listed, 81% are singletons. This specimen was CD4+ or CD8+ T cells sorted from blood, taken in a trial of the OX40 agonist ivuxolimab. All receptors come from an adult with an advanced solid tumor such as melanoma, head and neck, liver or kidney cancer. Each CDR3 is given with its conserved first and last residue. A D gene is named only where the DNA matches it firmly. Size is omitted from some rows. Given values are once, few, many or a class for expanded clones.

>.|TRBV6-5|TRBJ1-1|.
CASSPRGPFTEAFF
TGTGCCAGCAGCCCCAGAGGACCATTCACTGAAGCTTTCTTT
>TRBD1|TRBV6-5|TRBJ2-7|.
CASSYSGTGVYEQYF
TGTGCCAGCAGTTACAGTGGGACAGGGGTCTACGAGCAGTACTTC
>.|TRBV20-1|TRBJ1-1|few
CSAREGTEAFF
TGCAGTGCTCGAGAGGGCACTGAAGCTTTCTTT
>.|TRBV2|TRBJ1-4|.
CASSELSGGDEKLFF
TGTGCCAGCAGTGAACTTTCGGGGGGTGATGAAAAACTGTTTTTT
>.|TRBV29-1|TRBJ2-2|once
CSVEPSSGELFF
TGCAGCGTTGAGCCCTCTTCCGGGGAGCTGTTTTTT
>TRBD1|TRBV7-2|TRBJ1-2|.
CASSSHTGGDYGYTF
TGTGCCAGCAGCTCACACACAGGGGGCGACTATGGCTACACCTTC
>.|TRBV5-1|TRBJ2-7|.
CASSSGPGDEQYF
TGCGCCAGCAGCTCGGGACCAGGGGACGAGCAGTACTTC
>.|TRBV7-2|TRBJ2-7|.
CASSFSAGEQYF
TGTGCCAGCAGCTTCTCGGCCGGCGAGCAGTACTTC
>TRBD1|TRBV30|TRBJ2-1|.
CAWSVPGQGYNEQFF
TGTGCCTGGAGTGTGCCGGGACAGGGGTACAATGAGCAGTTCTTC
>.|TRBV11-2|TRBJ1-5|.
CASSVGPGQPQHF
TGTGCCAGCAGTGTGGGGCCGGGTCAGCCCCAGCATTTT
>TRBD2|TRBV2|TRBJ2-3|.
CASSAQRGSGYTQYF
TGTGCCAGCAGTGCCCAGCGGGGGTCGGGGTATACGCAGTATTTT
>TRBD1|TRBV11-3|TRBJ1-5|.
CASSLSPYRGGYQPQHF
TGTGCCAGCAGCTTATCCCCTTACAGGGGGGGATATCAGCCCCAGCATTTT
>TRBD2|TRBV4-2|TRBJ2-5|.
CASSQESSAGGPWETQYF
TGTGCCAGCAGCCAAGAGTCATCGGCGGGGGGGCCTTGGGAGACCCAGTACTTC
>.|TRBV2|TRBJ1-5|.
CASRPSGAANQPQHF
TGTGCCAGCAGACCATCAGGGGCAGCCAATCAGCCCCAGCATTTT
>.|TRBV5-1|TRBJ2-1|.
CASRRQEGYNEQFF
TGCGCCAGCAGGAGACAGGAGGGATACAATGAGCAGTTCTTC